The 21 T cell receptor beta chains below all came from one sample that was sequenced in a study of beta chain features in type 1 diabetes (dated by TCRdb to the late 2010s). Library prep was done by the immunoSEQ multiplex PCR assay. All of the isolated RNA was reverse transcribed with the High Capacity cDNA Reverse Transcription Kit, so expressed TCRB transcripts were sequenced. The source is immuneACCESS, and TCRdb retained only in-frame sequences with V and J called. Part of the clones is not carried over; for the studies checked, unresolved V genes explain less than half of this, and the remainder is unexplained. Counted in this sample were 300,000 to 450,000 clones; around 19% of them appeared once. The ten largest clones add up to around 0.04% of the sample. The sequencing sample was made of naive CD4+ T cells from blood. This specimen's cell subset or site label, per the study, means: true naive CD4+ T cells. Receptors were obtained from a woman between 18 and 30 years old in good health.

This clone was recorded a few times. The CDR3 protein is CASSYKRSGDGYTF. In DNA, the CDR3 is TGTGCCAGCAGTTACAAGAGGTCCGGGGATGGCTACACCTTC. This chain joins TRBV6-6 and TRBJ1-2, with no clear D. This CDR3 region has 14 residues. V gave up 2 bases and J gave up 6 bases, with 13 bases separating them. From germline, CDR1 is MNHNY and CDR2 SVGAGI (reference sequence).

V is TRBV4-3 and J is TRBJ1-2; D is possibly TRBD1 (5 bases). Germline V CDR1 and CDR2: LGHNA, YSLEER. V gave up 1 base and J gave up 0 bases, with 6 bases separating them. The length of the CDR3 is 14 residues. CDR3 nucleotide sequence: TGCGCCAGCAGCCAAGGGACAACTAACTATGGCTACACCTTC. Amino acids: CASSQGTTNYGYTF.

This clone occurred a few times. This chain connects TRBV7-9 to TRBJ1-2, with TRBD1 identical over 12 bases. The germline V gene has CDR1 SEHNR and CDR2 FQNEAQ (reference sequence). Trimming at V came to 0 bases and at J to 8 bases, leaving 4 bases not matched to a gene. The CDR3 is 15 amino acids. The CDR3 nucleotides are TGTGCCAGCAGCTTAGCGGGACAGGGGGCGACCGGCTACACCTTC. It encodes CASSLAGQGATGYTF.

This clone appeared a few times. In DNA, the CDR3 is TGTGCCAGCAGCGCCTACAGGGGGCAAAAAGACGAGCAGTACTTC. This translates into CASSAYRGQKDEQYF. The chain carries TRBV7-9 and TRBJ2-7; 9 nucleotides line up with TRBD1. Unmatched junction bases numbered 10, after V lost 5 bases and J lost 5 bases. CDR3 size: 15 residues. CDR1 SEHNR and CDR2 FQNEAQ come from the germline V gene (reference sequence).

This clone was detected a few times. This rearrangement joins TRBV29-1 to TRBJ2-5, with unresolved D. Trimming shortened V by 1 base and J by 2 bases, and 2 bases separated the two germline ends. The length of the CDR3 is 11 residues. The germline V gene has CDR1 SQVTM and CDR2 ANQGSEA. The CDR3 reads CSVEAQETQYF. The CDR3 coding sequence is TGCAGCGTTGAAGCTCAAGAGACCCAGTACTTC.

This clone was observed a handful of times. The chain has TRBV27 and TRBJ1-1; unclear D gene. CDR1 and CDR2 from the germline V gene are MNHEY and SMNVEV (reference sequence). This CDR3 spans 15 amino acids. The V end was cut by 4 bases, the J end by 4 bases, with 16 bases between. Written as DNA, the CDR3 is TGTGCCAGCAGTTCAGGACGTGGAGGGTCCACTGAAGCTTTCTTT. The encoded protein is CASSSGRGGSTEAFF.

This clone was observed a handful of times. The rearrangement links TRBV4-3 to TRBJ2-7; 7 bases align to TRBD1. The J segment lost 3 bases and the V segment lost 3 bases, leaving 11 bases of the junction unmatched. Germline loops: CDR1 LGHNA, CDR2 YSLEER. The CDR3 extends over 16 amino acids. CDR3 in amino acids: CASSQGTGTANYEQYF. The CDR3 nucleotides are TGCGCCAGCAGCCAGGGGACCGGGACAGCGAACTACGAGCAGTACTTC.

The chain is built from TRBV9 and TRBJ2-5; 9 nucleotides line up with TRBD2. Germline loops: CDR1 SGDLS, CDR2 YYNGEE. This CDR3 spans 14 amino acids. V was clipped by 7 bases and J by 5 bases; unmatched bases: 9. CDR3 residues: CASATGTSSETQYF. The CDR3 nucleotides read TGTGCCAGCGCTACTGGGACTAGCAGCGAGACCCAGTACTTC.

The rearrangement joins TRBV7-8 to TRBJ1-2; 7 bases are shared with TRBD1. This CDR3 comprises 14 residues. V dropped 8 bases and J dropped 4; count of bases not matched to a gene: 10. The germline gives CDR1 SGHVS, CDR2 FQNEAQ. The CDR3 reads CASSLNRGRYGYTF. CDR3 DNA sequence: TGTGCCAGCTCTTTGAACAGGGGCCGCTATGGCTACACCTTC.

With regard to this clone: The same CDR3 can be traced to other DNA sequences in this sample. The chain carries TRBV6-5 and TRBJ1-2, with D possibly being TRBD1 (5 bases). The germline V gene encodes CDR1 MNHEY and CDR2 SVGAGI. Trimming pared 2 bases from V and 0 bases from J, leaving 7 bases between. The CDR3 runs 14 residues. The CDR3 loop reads CASSYDRANYGYTF. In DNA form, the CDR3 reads TGTGCCAGCAGTTACGACAGAGCTAACTATGGCTACACCTTC.

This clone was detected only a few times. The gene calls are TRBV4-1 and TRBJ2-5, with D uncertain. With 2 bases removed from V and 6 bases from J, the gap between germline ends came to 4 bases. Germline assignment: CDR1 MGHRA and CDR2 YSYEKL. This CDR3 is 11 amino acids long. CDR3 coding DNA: TGCGCCAGCAGCCAATTTAAGACCCAGTACTTC. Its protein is CASSQFKTQYF.

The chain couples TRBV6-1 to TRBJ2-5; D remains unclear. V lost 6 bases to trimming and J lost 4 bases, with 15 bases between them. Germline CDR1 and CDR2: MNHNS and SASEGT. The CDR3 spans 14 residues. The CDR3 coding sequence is TGTGCCAGCAGCGCGCTATCCCCCCCAGAGACCCAGTACTTC. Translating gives CASSALSPPETQYF.

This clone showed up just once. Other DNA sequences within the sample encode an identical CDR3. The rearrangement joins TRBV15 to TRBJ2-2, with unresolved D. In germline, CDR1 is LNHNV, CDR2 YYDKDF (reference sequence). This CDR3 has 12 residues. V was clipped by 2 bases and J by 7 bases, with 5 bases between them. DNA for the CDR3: TGTGCCACCAGCAGACCTCTCGGGGAGCTGTTTTTT. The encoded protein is CATSRPLGELFF.

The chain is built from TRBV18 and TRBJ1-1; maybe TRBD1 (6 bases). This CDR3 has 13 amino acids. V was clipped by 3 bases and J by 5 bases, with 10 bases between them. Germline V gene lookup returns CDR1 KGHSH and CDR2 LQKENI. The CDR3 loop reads CASSPGAGTEAFF. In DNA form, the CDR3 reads TGTGCCAGCTCACCGGGGGCTGGGACTGAAGCTTTCTTT. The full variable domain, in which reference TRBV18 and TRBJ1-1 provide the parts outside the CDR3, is NAGVMQNPRHLVRRRGQEARLRCSPMKGHSHVYWYRQLPEEGLKFMVYLQKENIIDESGMPKERFSAEFPKEGPSILRIQQVVRGDSAAYFCASSPGAGTEAFFGQGTRLTVV.

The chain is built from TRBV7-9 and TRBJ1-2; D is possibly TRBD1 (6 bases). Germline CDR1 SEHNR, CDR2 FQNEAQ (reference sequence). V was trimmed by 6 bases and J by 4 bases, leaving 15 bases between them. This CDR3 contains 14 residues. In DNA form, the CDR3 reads TGTGCCAGCAGTTGGAACAGGGTTGGCTATGGCTACACCTTC. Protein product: CASSWNRVGYGYTF.

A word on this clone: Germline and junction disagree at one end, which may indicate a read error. The DNA of the CDR3 is TGTGCTAGCAGCTTAGGGCTAGATGTAGAGACCCAGTACTTC. It translates to CASSLGLDVETQYF. The gene calls are TRBV7-7 and TRBJ2-5; no clear D. CDR3 length equals 14 residues. CDR1 and CDR2 from the germline V gene are SSHAT and FNYEAQ (reference sequence).

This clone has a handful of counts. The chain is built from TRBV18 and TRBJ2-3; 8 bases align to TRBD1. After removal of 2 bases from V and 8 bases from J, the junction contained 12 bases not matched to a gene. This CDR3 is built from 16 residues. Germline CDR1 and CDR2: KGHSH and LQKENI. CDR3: CASSPTLGTDRGTQYF. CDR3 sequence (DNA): TGTGCCAGCTCACCAACGTTGGGGACAGACAGGGGTACGCAGTATTTT.

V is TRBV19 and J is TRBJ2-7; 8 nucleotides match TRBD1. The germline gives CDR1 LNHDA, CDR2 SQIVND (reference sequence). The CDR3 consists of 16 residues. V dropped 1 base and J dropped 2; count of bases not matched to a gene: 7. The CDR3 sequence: CASSIGSGTGTYEQYF. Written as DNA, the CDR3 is TGTGCCAGTAGTATAGGCTCCGGGACAGGAACCTACGAGCAGTACTTC.

The CDR3 loop reads CASSLPPGAQETQYF. The CDR3 DNA follows: TGTGCCAGCAGCTTACCCCCGGGAGCTCAAGAGACCCAGTACTTC. This chain links TRBV11-1 with TRBJ2-5, with D possibly being TRBD2 (6 bases). The V gene lost 2 bases and the J gene lost 2 bases, with 12 bases spanning the gap. Germline values: CDR1 SGHAT, CDR2 FQDESV (reference sequence). This CDR3 has 15 amino acids.

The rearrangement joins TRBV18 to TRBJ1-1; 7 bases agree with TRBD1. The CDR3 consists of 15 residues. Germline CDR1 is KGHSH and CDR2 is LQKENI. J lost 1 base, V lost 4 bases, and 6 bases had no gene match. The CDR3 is CASSRRQGENTEAFF. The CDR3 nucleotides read TGTGCCAGCTCACGCCGACAGGGCGAGAACACTGAAGCTTTCTTT.

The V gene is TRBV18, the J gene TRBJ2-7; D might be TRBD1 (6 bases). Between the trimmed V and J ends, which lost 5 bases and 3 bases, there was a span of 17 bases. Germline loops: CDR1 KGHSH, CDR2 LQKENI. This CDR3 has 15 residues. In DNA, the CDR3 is TGTGCCAGCTCAGCTGAAATAGGACAGAACTACGAGCAGTACTTC. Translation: CASSAEIGQNYEQYF.